The 29 T cell receptor beta chains below come from one sample, sequenced in a study of T cells after yellow fever vaccination. In TCRdb, the 5' RACE reads were re-called with MiXCR into one record per CDR3 protein. The sample lists approximately 160,000 distinct CDR3 sequences; around 8.5% were seen once. This material consisted of CD8+ T cells sorted from PBMCs, taken 45 days after the yellow fever booster vaccination. These receptors came from a man aged 18 to 30 who received the YFV17D yellow fever vaccine.

The J gene is TRBJ1-2, the V gene TRBV29-1; perhaps TRBD1 as D (5 bases). This CDR3 is built from 12 residues. From germline, CDR1 is SQVTM and CDR2 ANQGSEA. Trimming took off 3 bases at V and 3 bases at J, with 8 bases between the two ends. CDR3 in amino acids: CSVEGGYYGYTF. The CDR3 DNA is TGCAGCGTTGAGGGGGGTTACTATGGCTACACCTTC. Drawing the rest from reference TRBV29-1 and TRBJ1-2, the complete variable domain is SAVISQKPSRDICQRGTSLTIQCQVDSQVTMMFWYRQQPGQSLTLIATANQGSEATYESGFVIDKFPISRPNLTFSTLTVSNMSPEDSSIYLCSVEGGYYGYTFGSGTRLTVV.

This clonotype was counted a few times. J is TRBJ1-5 and V is TRBV4-1; perhaps TRBD1 as D (6 bases). The germline V and J ends were trimmed by 1 base and 4 bases, with 14 bases remaining between them. The CDR3 totals 16 residues. Per the germline V gene, CDR1 is MGHRA and CDR2 is YSYEKL. The CDR3 loop is CASSQGRTALNQPQHF. The CDR3, as DNA: TGCGCCAGCAGCCAAGGGAGGACAGCACTGAATCAGCCCCAGCATTTT.

V and J are TRBV9 and TRBJ1-6, with D maybe TRBD1 (5 bases). The germline CDR1 and CDR2 sequences are SGDLS and YYNGEE. Trimming pared 2 bases from V and 10 bases from J, leaving 13 bases between. CDR3 length: 14 residues. CDR3 DNA: TGTGCCAGCAGCGTGGGTTGGGGGGACTCACCCCTCCACTTT. Its translation: CASSVGWGDSPLHF.

This clonotype was observed at least ten times. The chain employs TRBV4-3 and TRBJ2-1, with 13 bases lining up with TRBD2. CDR3 length equals 17 residues. CDR1 is LGHNA and CDR2 is YSLEER in the germline V gene. J gave up 4 bases and V 0 bases, and 3 bases lay outside the gene matches. CDR3 protein: CASSQDTSGGVYNEQFF. CDR3 coding DNA: TGCGCCAGCAGCCAAGATACTAGCGGGGGGGTATACAATGAGCAGTTCTTC.

This clonotype was counted only a few times. The chain recombines TRBV7-2 with TRBJ2-3; D remains unclear. CDR1 is SGHTA and CDR2 is FQGNSA in the germline V gene. This CDR3 is 15 amino acids long. V was clipped by 5 bases and J by 5 bases, with 17 bases between them. Written as DNA, the CDR3 is TGTGCCAGCAGCCGAAGAGGCCGGGTGGGAGATACGCAGTATTTT. Residues: CASSRRGRVGDTQYF.

The sample holds a few counts of this clonotype. This chain's CDR3 is CASSLGRGLATYNEQFF. CDR3 DNA sequence: TGTGCCAGCAGCTTAGGCCGAGGACTGGCGACCTACAATGAGCAGTTCTTC. The chain uses TRBV13 and TRBJ2-1, with D possibly matching TRBD2 (5 bases). V dropped 0 bases and J dropped 2 bases, with 14 bases sitting between them. The V gene's germline CDR1 is PRHDT and CDR2 FYEKMQ (reference sequence). CDR3 size: 17 residues.

This clonotype appeared many times. The chain carries TRBV5-1 and TRBJ2-1; 7 bases line up with TRBD1. The germline gives CDR1 SGHRS, CDR2 YFSETQ. The V segment lost 5 bases and the J segment 4 bases; nucleotides outside the gene matches: 3. The CDR3 extends over 13 amino acids. The CDR3 loop is CASRSDRYNEQFF. Here the CDR3 DNA reads TGCGCCAGCAGATCGGACAGGTACAATGAGCAGTTCTTC.

This clonotype occurred many times. The chain couples TRBV4-3 to TRBJ2-2; 11 positions agree with TRBD1. Trimming at V came to 1 base and at J to 4 bases, leaving 5 bases not matched to a gene. CDR3 length: 17 residues. CDR1 LGHNA and CDR2 YSLEER come from the germline V gene. CDR3 nucleotide sequence: TGCGCCAGCAGCCAAGGGATCGGGACAGGGGGCACCGGGGAGCTGTTTTTT. Translation: CASSQGIGTGGTGELFF.

Note on this clonotype: At one of its ends the junction is not consistent with the germline gene, which may arise from a read error. V and J are TRBV3-1 and TRBJ2-5; 11 positions match TRBD2. CDR3 length equals 13 residues. In germline, CDR1 is LGHDT, CDR2 YNNKEL (reference sequence). The CDR3: CASSPRGSGGAKF. DNA of the CDR3: TGTGCCAGCAGCCCTCGGGGTAGCGGGGGGGCGAAGTTC.

A few counts support this clonotype. This rearrangement joins TRBV29-1 to TRBJ2-5; the D is unclear. CDR3 size: 13 residues. The germline CDR1 and CDR2 sequences are SQVTM and ANQGSEA. V was clipped by 3 bases and J by 0 bases, with 8 bases between them. The DNA for the CDR3 is TGCAGCGTTGACTCGGGCGACCAAGAGACCCAGTACTTC. It yields the protein CSVDSGDQETQYF.

The chain employs TRBV3-1 and TRBJ2-7; D is perhaps TRBD1 (5 bases). The V gene's germline CDR1 is LGHDT and CDR2 YNNKEL (reference sequence). The V end lost 1 base, the J end lost 12 bases, and 19 bases lay between the germline ends. The CDR3 consists of 14 residues. CDR3 DNA sequence: TGTGCCAGCAGCCAAGGGGAAGGGCACAGGCCTTGGTACTTC. Translated, it gives CASSQGEGHRPWYF.

This clonotype showed up just a few times. J is TRBJ2-3 and V is TRBV4-2; perhaps D is TRBD1 or TRBD2 (6 bases each). Trimming removed 7 bases from V and 6 bases from J, with 20 bases in between. The CDR3 has 15 residues. Germline V CDR1 and CDR2: LGHNA, YNFKEQ. The CDR3 region is CASTANTGAADTQYF. DNA for the CDR3: TGTGCCAGCACCGCCAATACGGGGGCGGCGGATACGCAGTATTTT.

This clonotype was found a few times. This rearrangement joins TRBV4-2 to TRBJ2-3; the D is unclear. Germline V gene lookup returns CDR1 LGHNA and CDR2 YNFKEQ. Trimming took off 1 base at V and 4 bases at J, with 9 bases between the two ends. There are 14 residues in the CDR3. CDR3 nucleotides: TGTGCCAGCAGCCAAGGGGCTCCCCCAGATACGCAGTATTTT. Amino acid sequence: CASSQGAPPDTQYF.

The chain has TRBV10-2 and TRBJ2-5; 14 bases fit TRBD2. There are 18 residues in the CDR3. V lost 6 bases to trimming and J lost 5 bases; unmatched junction nucleotides: 14. Germline V CDR1 and CDR2: WSHSY, SAAADI. The CDR3, as DNA: TGCGCCAGCAGCCCCACACCGACTAGCGGGGGGGCCGTCGAGACCCAGTACTTC. Its protein product is CASSPTPTSGGAVETQYF.

This chain connects TRBV20-1 to TRBJ2-7, with D hard to call. Germline loops: CDR1 DFQATT, CDR2 SNEGSKA (reference sequence). The CDR3 is 14 amino acids. With 4 bases removed from V and 3 bases from J, the gap between germline ends came to 16 bases. In nucleotides, the CDR3 is TGCAGTGCTATAAAGCCCTCCATATACTACGAGCAGTACGTC. Translated, it gives CSAIKPSIYYEQYV.

The rearrangement joins TRBV9 to TRBJ2-1; D unresolved. Looked up from germline, CDR1 is SGDLS and CDR2 is YYNGEE. The CDR3 totals 11 residues. Trimming took 0 bases from V and 9 from J, leaving 4 bases between them. The CDR3 DNA follows: TGTGCCAGCAGCGTAGGTGTTGAGCAGTTCTTC. Its translation is CASSVGVEQFF.

This clonotype came up many times. J is TRBJ2-7 and V is TRBV27, with 8 bases aligning to TRBD2. The ends lost 8 bases at V and 3 bases at J; junction bases unmatched: 12. Germline CDR1 is MNHEY and CDR2 is SMNVEV (reference sequence). This CDR3 has 15 amino acids. The CDR3 reads CASSGRGKTLYEQYV. CDR3 DNA: TGTGCCAGCTCCGGGAGGGGCAAGACCCTCTACGAGCAGTACGTC.

This rearrangement joins TRBV20-1 to TRBJ2-5, with 7 bases aligning to TRBD2. V lost 6 bases to trimming and J lost 1 base; unmatched junction nucleotides: 14. Germline CDR1 and CDR2: DFQATT and SNEGSKA (reference sequence). The CDR3 covers 16 residues. The CDR3 spells CSATSSPAGSQETQYF. CDR3 sequence (DNA): TGCAGTGCAACGAGTTCCCCAGCGGGGAGCCAAGAGACCCAGTACTTC.

V usage is TRBV27 and J usage is TRBJ2-1; 10 bases map to TRBD2. The CDR3 is 16 amino acids. Germline CDR1 and CDR2: MNHEY and SMNVEV (reference sequence). Losses at the gene ends were 5 bases for V and 4 bases for J; bases not matched to a gene: 8. In DNA form, the CDR3 reads TGTGCCAGCAGTGAAACCGGGACTAGCGAGTACAATGAGCAGTTCTTC. This gives the protein CASSETGTSEYNEQFF.

This clonotype was recorded a few times. The V and J genes are TRBV6-6 and TRBJ2-1; 9 bases fit TRBD2. CDR3 size: 15 residues. The ends lost 6 bases at V and 8 bases at J; junction bases unmatched: 11. The V gene's germline CDR1 is MNHNY and CDR2 SVGAGI (reference sequence). The CDR3 sequence: CASRYRAGGIDEQFF. CDR3 coding DNA: TGTGCCAGCAGATATAGAGCGGGGGGTATCGATGAGCAGTTCTTC.

V and J are TRBV7-8 and TRBJ2-5; tentatively, D is TRBD2 (6 bases). CDR1 and CDR2 from the germline V gene are SGHVS and FQNEAQ. V lost 1 base, J lost 4 bases, and 19 bases lay in between. There are 17 residues in the CDR3. CDR3 nucleotides: TGTGCCAGCAGCTTAGGCCTAAATTTTCGGAGGGGAGAGACCCAGTACTTC. Its translation: CASSLGLNFRRGETQYF.

This clonotype has just a few counts. The V and J genes are TRBV4-1 and TRBJ2-1, with 11 positions matching TRBD1. J gave up 6 bases and V 2 bases, and 3 bases lay outside the gene matches. The CDR3 is made up of 15 amino acids. Germline assignment: CDR1 MGHRA and CDR2 YSYEKL. The CDR3 region is CASSQWDRGSNEQFF. In nucleotides, the CDR3 is TGCGCCAGCAGCCAATGGGACAGGGGGTCCAATGAGCAGTTCTTC.

Only a few counts were recorded for this clonotype. The genes are TRBV7-2 and TRBJ1-1; D ambiguous. V shed 3 bases and J shed 4 bases, with 15 bases lying between them. The CDR3 is 15 residues long. The germline V gene encodes CDR1 SGHTA and CDR2 FQGNSA. CDR3 DNA sequence: TGTGCCAGCAGCTTGGTTAATCCCCAGCTCACTGAAGCTTTCTTT. It is translated as CASSLVNPQLTEAFF.

The V and J genes are TRBV4-2 and TRBJ1-1; D call uncertain. The V end lost 1 base, the J end lost 2 bases, and 8 bases lay between the germline ends. CDR1 LGHNA and CDR2 YNFKEQ come from the germline V gene. The CDR3 consists of 14 residues. CDR3 sequence (DNA): TGTGCCAGCAGCCAAGGGAGTTCCAACACTGAAGCTTTCTTT. This translates into CASSQGSSNTEAFF.

This clonotype was seen more than once but under ten times. The V gene is TRBV5-1, the J gene TRBJ1-2, with D tentatively TRBD1 (5 bases). V lost 4 bases, J lost 4 bases, and 17 bases lay in between. The CDR3 runs 15 residues. Germline V lookup: CDR1 SGHRS, CDR2 YFSETQ. In nucleotides, the CDR3 is TGCGCCAGCAGCCCCGCGACGGGGGGGAGCTATGGCTACACCTTC. Translated: CASSPATGGSYGYTF.

The gene calls are TRBV5-6 and TRBJ2-1; no clear D gene. Per the germline V gene, CDR1 is SGHDT and CDR2 is YYEEEE. This CDR3 spans 13 amino acids. Trimming took off 6 bases at V and 8 bases at J, with 15 bases between the two ends. The CDR3: CASTWTNIDEQFF. CDR3 sequence (DNA): TGTGCCAGCACCTGGACCAATATCGATGAGCAGTTCTTC.

This clonotype has a count of ten or more. One end of the junction fails to match germline, which may point to a read error. The V call is TRBV20-1, the J call TRBJ2-5, with TRBD2 matching 8 bases. The germline CDR1 and CDR2 sequences are DFQATT and SNEGSKA (reference sequence). The CDR3 is made up of 14 amino acids. CDR3 DNA: TGCAGTGCAAGAGACGGGGGGGGCCGTGAGACCCAGTACTTC. This codes for CSARDGGGRETQYF.

This clonotype came up a few times. The V call is TRBV7-8, the J call TRBJ2-7; 7 nucleotides match TRBD1. The CDR3 loop spans 14 amino acids. Trimming removed 5 bases from V and 0 bases from J; junction bases left unmatched: 4. The germline CDR1 and CDR2 sequences are SGHVS and FQNEAQ. The CDR3 protein is CASSTRTGSYEQYF. In DNA, the CDR3 is TGTGCCAGCAGCACGAGGACAGGCTCCTACGAGCAGTACTTC.

This chain joins TRBV9 and TRBJ2-1; 11 bases align to TRBD1. The CDR3 spans 16 residues. Germline CDR1 SGDLS, CDR2 YYNGEE. Trimming took 3 bases from V and 7 from J; bases not matched to a gene: 9. The CDR3 DNA sequence: TGTGCCAGCAGCGCCGGGGGGGACAGGGGGTCGAATGAGCAGTTCTTC. Translating it yields CASSAGGDRGSNEQFF.